The rows below give T cell receptor beta chains drawn from one sample of a study of patients and donors after allogeneic stem cell transplantation. TCRdb redid the calling of the RT-PCR reads with MiXCR, one entry per CDR3 protein. The sample yields approximately 98,000 distinct CDR3 sequences, 35% seen once. The specimen sequenced was blood, either unsorted or a sorted T cell fraction (not recorded which). These receptors all stem from a human donor who was either an allogeneic HSCT recipient or a stem cell or donor lymphocyte infusion donor (not recorded which). It is not recorded whose cells these are; they may come from a transplant donor. Each CDR3 is given with its conserved first and last residue. Fields, in order: V gene, CDR3 length, D gene, CDR3 protein. A D gene is named only where the DNA matches it firmly.

>TRBV27|16|TRBD2
CASSFRSGTSTDTQYF
>TRBV4-3|16|TRBD2
CASSLLAGGEYYEQFF
>TRBV30|14|TRBD1
CAWSQQGGRQPQHF
>TRBV20-1|11|-
CSATKKIEQFF
>TRBV7-2|13|TRBD1
CASSLGTGDGYTF
>TRBV12-3/TRBV12-4|14|-
CASSLSGAAEKLFF
>TRBV12-3/TRBV12-4|15|TRBD1
CASSPHRDRVQPQHF
>TRBV6-5|16|TRBD2
CASSYQRDPASYEQYF
>TRBV29-1|11|TRBD1
CSVQGRYEQYF
>TRBV12-3/TRBV12-4|11|-
CASSYRVGYTF
>TRBV6-5|16|-
CASSYSMGRGYNEQFF
>TRBV7-2|15|-
CASSIQTATNEKLFF
>TRBV5-5|16|-
CASSLAQTSRDEKLFF
>TRBV7-9|14|-
CASSLTGAGDGYTF
>TRBV7-7|13|-
CASSLVEQETQYF